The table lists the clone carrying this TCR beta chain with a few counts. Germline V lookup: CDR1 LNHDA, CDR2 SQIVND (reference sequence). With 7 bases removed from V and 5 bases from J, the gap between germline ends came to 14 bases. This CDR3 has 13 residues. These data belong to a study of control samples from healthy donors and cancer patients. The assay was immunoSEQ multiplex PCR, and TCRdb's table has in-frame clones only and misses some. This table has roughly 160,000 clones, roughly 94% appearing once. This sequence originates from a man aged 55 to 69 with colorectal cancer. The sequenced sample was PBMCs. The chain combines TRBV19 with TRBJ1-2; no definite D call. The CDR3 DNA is TGTGCCAGTACCGCCGGGTTTGAGTATGGCTACACCTTC. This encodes CASTAGFEYGYTF.